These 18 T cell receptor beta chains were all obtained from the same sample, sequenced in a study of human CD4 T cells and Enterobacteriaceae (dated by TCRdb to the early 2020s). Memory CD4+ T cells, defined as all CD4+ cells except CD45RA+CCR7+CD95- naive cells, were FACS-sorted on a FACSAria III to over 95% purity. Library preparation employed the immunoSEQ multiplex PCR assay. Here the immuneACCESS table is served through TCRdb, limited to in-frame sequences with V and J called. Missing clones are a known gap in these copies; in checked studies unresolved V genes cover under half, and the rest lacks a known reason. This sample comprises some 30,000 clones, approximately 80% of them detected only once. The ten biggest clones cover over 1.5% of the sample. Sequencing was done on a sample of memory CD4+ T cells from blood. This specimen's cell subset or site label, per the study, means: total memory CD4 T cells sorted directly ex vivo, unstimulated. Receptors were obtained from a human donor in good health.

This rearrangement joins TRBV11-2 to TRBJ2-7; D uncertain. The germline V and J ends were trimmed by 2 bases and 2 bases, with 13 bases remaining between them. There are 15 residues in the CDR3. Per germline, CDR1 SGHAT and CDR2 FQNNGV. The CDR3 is CASSLRSTFTYEQYF. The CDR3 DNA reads TGTGCCAGCAGCTTACGCTCGACATTCACCTACGAGCAGTACTTC. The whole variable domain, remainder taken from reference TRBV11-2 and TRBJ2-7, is EAGVAQSPRYKIIEKRQSVAFWCNPISGHATLYWYQQILGQGPKLLIQFQNNGVVDDSQLPKDRFSAERLKGVDSTLKIQPAKLEDSAVYLCASSLRSTFTYEQYFGPGTRLTVT.

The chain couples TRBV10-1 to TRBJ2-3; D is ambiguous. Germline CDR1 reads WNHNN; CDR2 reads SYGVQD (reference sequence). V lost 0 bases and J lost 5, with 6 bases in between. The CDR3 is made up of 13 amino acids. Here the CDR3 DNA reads TGCGCCAGCAGTGAGTCGGGCCGAGATACGCAGTATTTT. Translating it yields CASSESGRDTQYF.

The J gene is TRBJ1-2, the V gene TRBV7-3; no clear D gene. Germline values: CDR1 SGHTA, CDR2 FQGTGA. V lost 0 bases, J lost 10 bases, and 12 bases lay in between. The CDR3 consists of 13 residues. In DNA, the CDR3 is TGTGCCAGCAGCTTAACGTACACGTCCCCCTACACCTTC. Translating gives CASSLTYTSPYTF.

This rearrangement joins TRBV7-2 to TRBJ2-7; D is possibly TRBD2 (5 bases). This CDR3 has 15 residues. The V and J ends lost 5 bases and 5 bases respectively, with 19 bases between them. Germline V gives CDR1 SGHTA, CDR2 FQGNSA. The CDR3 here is CASSLQGRTTNEQYF. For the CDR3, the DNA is TGTGCCAGCAGCCTTCAAGGGAGAACAACCAACGAGCAGTACTTC.

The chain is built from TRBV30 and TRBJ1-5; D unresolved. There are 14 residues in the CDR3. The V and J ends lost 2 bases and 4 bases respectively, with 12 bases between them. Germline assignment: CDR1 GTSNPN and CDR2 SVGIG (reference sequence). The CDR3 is CAWSWADRNQPQHF. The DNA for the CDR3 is TGTGCCTGGAGTTGGGCAGACCGTAATCAGCCCCAGCATTTT. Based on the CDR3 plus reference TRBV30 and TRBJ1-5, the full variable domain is SQTIHQWPATLVQPVGSPLSLECTVEGTSNPNLYWYRQAAGRGLQLLFYSVGIGQISSEVPQNLSASRPQDRQFILSSKKLLLSDSGFYLCAWSWADRNQPQHFGDGTRLSIL.

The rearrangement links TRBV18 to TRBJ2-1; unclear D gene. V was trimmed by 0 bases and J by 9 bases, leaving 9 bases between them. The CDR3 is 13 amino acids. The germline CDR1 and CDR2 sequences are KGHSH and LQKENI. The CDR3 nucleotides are TGTGCCAGCTCACCACCGATAATTGGTGAGCAGTTCTTC. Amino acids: CASSPPIIGEQFF.

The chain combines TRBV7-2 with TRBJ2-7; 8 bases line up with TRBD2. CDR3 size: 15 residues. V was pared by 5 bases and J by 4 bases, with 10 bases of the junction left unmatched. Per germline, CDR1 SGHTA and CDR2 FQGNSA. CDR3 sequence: CASSASGLGGYEQYF. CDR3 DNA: TGTGCCAGCAGCGCGTCGGGACTAGGCGGGTACGAGCAGTACTTC. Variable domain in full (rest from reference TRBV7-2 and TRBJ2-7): GAGVSQSPSNKVTEKGKDVELRCDPISGHTALYWYRQSLGQGLEFLIYFQGNSAPDKSGLPSDRFSAERTGGSVSTLTIQRTQQEDSAVYLCASSASGLGGYEQYFGPGTRLTVT.

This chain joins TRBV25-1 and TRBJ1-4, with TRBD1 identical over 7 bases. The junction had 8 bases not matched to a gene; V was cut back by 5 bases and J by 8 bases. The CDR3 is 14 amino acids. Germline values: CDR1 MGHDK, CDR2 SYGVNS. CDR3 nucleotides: TGTGCCAGCAGTCGAGGGGGCAAATGGGAAAAACTGTTTTTT. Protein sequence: CASSRGGKWEKLFF.

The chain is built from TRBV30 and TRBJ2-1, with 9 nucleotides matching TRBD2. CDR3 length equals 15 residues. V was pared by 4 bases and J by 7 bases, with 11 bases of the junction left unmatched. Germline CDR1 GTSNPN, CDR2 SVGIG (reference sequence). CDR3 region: CAWTFFGTSRNEQFF. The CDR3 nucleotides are TGTGCCTGGACCTTTTTCGGGACTAGCCGGAATGAGCAGTTCTTC. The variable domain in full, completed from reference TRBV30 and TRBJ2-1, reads SQTIHQWPATLVQPVGSPLSLECTVEGTSNPNLYWYRQAAGRGLQLLFYSVGIGQISSEVPQNLSASRPQDRQFILSSKKLLLSDSGFYLCAWTFFGTSRNEQFFGPGTRLTVL.

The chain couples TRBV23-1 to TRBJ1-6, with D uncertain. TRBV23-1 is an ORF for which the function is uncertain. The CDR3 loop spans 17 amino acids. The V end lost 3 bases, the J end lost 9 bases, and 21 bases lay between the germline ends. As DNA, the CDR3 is TGCGCCAGCAGTCAGGCAAAGGAGAGGGTAGGCGGTTCACCCCTCCACTTT. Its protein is CASSQAKERVGGSPLHF.

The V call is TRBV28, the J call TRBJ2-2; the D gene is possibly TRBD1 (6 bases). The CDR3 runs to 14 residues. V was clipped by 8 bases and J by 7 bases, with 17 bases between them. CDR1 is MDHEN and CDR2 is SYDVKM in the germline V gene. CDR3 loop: CASFYGGIGGELFF. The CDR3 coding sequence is TGTGCCAGCTTTTATGGGGGCATCGGCGGGGAGCTGTTTTTT.

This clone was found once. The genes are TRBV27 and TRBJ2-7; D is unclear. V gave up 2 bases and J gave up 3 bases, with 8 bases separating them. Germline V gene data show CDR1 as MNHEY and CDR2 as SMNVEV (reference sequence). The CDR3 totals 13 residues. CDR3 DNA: TGTGCCAGCAGTTTACGTTGGGGCTACGAGCAGTACTTC. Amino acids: CASSLRWGYEQYF.

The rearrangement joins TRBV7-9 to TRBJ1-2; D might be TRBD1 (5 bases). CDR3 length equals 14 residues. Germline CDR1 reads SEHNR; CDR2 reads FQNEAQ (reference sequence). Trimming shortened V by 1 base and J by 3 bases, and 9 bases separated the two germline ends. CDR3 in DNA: TGTGCCAGCAGCTTAGTGGGACTCTACTATGGCTACACCTTC. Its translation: CASSLVGLYYGYTF.

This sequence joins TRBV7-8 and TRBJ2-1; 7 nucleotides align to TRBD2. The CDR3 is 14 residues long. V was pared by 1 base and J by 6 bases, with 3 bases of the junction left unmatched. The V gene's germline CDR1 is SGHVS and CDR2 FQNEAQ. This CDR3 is CASSLGTSSNEQFF. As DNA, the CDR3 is TGTGCCAGCAGCTTAGGGACTAGTTCCAATGAGCAGTTCTTC.

The CDR3 coding sequence is TGCGCCAGCAGCTTGGATCCGGGAGTAAGAGGCAATGAGCAGTTCTTC. It codes for CASSLDPGVRGNEQFF. V gene TRBV5-1 combines with J gene TRBJ2-1, with D maybe TRBD2 (6 bases). CDR3 size: 16 residues. Germline values: CDR1 SGHRS, CDR2 YFSETQ. The V and J ends lost 0 bases and 6 bases respectively, with 16 bases between them.

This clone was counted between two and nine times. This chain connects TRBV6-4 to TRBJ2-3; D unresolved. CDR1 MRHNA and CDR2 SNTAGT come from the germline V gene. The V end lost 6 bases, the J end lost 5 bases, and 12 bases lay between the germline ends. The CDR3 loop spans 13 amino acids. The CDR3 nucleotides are TGTGCCAGCAGCCCCGGAGCTGGAGATACGCAGTATTTT. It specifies CASSPGAGDTQYF.

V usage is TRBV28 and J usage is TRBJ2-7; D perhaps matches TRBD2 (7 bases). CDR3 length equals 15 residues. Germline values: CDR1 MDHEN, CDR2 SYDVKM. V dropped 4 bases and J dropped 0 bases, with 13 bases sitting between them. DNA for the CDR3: TGTGCCAGCAGTTCAGGGGACTATTCCTCCTACGAGCAGTACTTC. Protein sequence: CASSSGDYSSYEQYF.

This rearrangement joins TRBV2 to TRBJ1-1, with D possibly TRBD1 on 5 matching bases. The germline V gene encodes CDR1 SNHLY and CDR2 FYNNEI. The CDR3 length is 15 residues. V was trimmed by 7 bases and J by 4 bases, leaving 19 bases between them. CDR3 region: CASTEGGARSTEAFF. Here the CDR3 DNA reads TGTGCCAGCACCGAAGGAGGGGCAAGAAGCACTGAAGCTTTCTTT.